The next 5 T cell receptor beta chains were all read from a single sample in a study of blood T cells in healthy people across ages. A sample-barcoded 5' primer and a J-beta primer mix were used in a second PCR of roughly 6 to 11 cycles. One entry per CDR3 protein, called by TCRdb with MiXCR from the 5' RACE reads. The table has 800,000 to 950,000 distinct CDR3 sequences, approximately 35% seen once. Material: blood. These receptor sequences come from a man aged 18 to 29 in good health.

The chain couples TRBV6-5 to TRBJ2-5; 14 bases line up with TRBD2. Looked up from germline, CDR1 is MNHEY and CDR2 is SVGAGI. V lost 0 bases, J lost 0 bases, and 3 bases stayed unmatched. CDR3 length: 18 residues. CDR3 in DNA: TGTGCCAGCAGTTACTCTCCGGGACTAGCGGGGGACCAAGAGACCCAGTACTTC. Translated: CASSYSPGLAGDQETQYF.

This chain links TRBV12-3 or TRBV12-4 with TRBJ2-2; 9 bases are shared with TRBD1. This CDR3 has 22 residues. The CDR3 loop is CFSNVPGEYSVRDRAYTGELFF. Written as DNA, the CDR3 is TGTTTCAGTAATGTCCCCGGGGAATACTCAGTCCGGGACAGGGCTTACACCGGGGAGCTGTTTTTT.

This clonotype occurred a few times. V is TRBV2 and J is TRBJ2-1, with 7 bases fitting TRBD1. V lost 6 bases to trimming and J lost 6 bases; unmatched junction nucleotides: 23. The germline V gene encodes CDR1 SNHLY and CDR2 FYNNEI. The CDR3 totals 19 residues. The CDR3 spells CASSGRGQKLKGVANEQFF. CDR3 in DNA: TGTGCCAGCAGCGGAAGGGGGCAGAAGCTAAAAGGAGTGGCCAATGAGCAGTTCTTC.

The genes are TRBV12-3 or TRBV12-4 and TRBJ1-2; D unclear. The V and J ends lost 4 bases and 0 bases respectively, with 9 bases between them. This CDR3 has 14 residues. The CDR3 nucleotides read TGTGCCAGCAGTTCTTGGCAGCCTAACTATGGCTACACCTTC. Protein product: CASSSWQPNYGYTF.

This clonotype was seen only a few times. The chain recombines TRBV10-3 with TRBJ2-2; D not resolved. The CDR3 sequence is 14 residues long. CDR1 is ENHRY and CDR2 is SYGVKD in the germline V gene. The V gene lost 6 bases and the J gene lost 0 bases, with 8 bases spanning the gap. This chain's CDR3 is CAIRERSNTGELFF. The CDR3 DNA reads TGTGCCATCAGGGAGAGATCGAACACCGGGGAGCTGTTTTTT.